This TCR beta chain was captured in a study of Graves' ophthalmopathy and Graves' hyperthyroidism. The CDR3 contains 12 residues. The germline gives CDR1 SGHVS, CDR2 FNYEAQ. V shed 8 bases and J 1 base; nucleotides not matched to a gene: 0. Other autoimmune diseases, uncontrolled infections, pregnancy or lactation ruled patients out of participation. RNA transcripts served as template for amplifying TCR beta CDR3 sequences. Second-round multiplex PCR followed a first-round RT-PCR using HTBI primers. TCRdb called the multiplex PCR reads again in MiXCR, with one record for every CDR3 protein. Of around 1,200,000 distinct CDR3 sequences in the sample, 36% were seen once. As regards this clonotype: The target antigen is unknown.

Broader study findings: A model built from 13 signatures distinguished ophthalmopathy from stable hyperthyroidism with 85% to 90% sensitivity and about 77% specificity. Blood also held most thyroid clonotypes expanded above 0.001 frequency.

The rearrangement uses TRBV7-6 and TRBJ2-3; 7 bases are a match to TRBD1. The sequencing input was peripheral blood or thyroid tissue (not recorded which). The clonotype comes from an adult man with Graves' hyperthyroidism. The DNA for the CDR3 is TGTGCCAGCGGACAGGGCACAGATACGCAGTATTTT. Translation: CASGQGTDTQYF. The full variable domain, rest sourced from reference TRBV7-6 and TRBJ2-3, is GAGVSQSPRYKVTKRGQDVALRCDPISGHVSLYWYRQALGQGPEFLTYFNYEAQQDKSGLPNDRFSAERPEGSISTLTIQRTEQRDSAMYRCASGQGTDTQYFGPGTRLTVL.